The subject of this entry is one T cell receptor (beta chain). What it binds is unknown. This sample is drawn from a study of cytomegalovirus exposure and HLA in healthy donors. Study-wide points: In a later analysis, productive TCRs from donors in an Asian-associated ancestry cluster reportedly carried fewer N-insertions than the cohort mean.

The PCR had 60 Vbeta and 13 Jbeta primers. Authors' analysis steps: In a later analysis, around 10 million of around 75 million unique beta chains occurred in at least two donors. Here immunoSEQ multiplex PCR was the method, and the copy in TCRdb shows in-frame clones only, minus some. V and J calls and clone size are copied from that table; D and trimming were computed from the DNA. Among about 200,000 clones listed, roughly 90% were seen once. Germline assignment: CDR1 SQVTM and CDR2 ANQGSEA. This CDR3 is built from 17 residues. J gave up 0 bases and V 7 bases, and 12 bases lay outside the gene matches.

The specimen sequenced was PBMCs. This clonotype was obtained from a woman aged 30 to 39 in good health and CMV-seronegative. The rearrangement uses TRBV29-1 and TRBJ2-1, with 10 bases lining up with TRBD2. CDR3 region: CSAVTSGSGPSYNEQFF. The CDR3 DNA follows: TGCAGCGCGGTGACTAGCGGGTCCGGGCCCTCCTACAATGAGCAGTTCTTC.